Given below is one TCR beta chain in context. The data originate from a study of technical replicates of blood from several donors. Sequenced by immunoSEQ multiplex PCR; TCRdb stores in-frame clones only, minus some. This table holds more than 70,000 clones, just over 90% found once. This clonotype was obtained from a human donor in good health. The sequenced sample consisted of T cells isolated from PBMCs.

CDR3 DNA: TGCGCCAGCAGTCCTAATCTAGATTTGACCGGGGAGCTGTTTTTT. Translating gives CASSPNLDLTGELFF. This sequence joins TRBV10-2 and TRBJ2-2, with no clear D. The germline CDR1 and CDR2 sequences are WSHSY and SAAADI. There are 15 residues in the CDR3. The V end lost 5 bases, the J end lost 5 bases, and 15 bases lay between the germline ends.